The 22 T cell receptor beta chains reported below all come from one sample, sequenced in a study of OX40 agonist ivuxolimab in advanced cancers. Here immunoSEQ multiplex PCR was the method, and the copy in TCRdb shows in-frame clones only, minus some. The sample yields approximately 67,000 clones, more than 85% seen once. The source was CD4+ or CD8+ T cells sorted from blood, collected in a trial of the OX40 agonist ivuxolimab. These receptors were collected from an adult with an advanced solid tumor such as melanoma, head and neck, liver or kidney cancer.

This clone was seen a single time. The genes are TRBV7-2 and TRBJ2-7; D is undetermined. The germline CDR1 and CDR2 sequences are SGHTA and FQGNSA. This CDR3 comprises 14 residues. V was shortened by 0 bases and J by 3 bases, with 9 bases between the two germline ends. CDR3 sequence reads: CASSLAAPDYEQYF. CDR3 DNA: TGTGCCAGCAGCTTAGCGGCACCTGACTACGAGCAGTACTTC.

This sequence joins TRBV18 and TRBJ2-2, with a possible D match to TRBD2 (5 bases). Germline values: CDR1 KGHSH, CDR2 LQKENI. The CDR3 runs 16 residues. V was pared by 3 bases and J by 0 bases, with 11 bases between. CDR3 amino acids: CASSPQWGANTGELFF. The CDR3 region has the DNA TGTGCCAGCTCACCTCAGTGGGGAGCGAACACCGGGGAGCTGTTTTTT.

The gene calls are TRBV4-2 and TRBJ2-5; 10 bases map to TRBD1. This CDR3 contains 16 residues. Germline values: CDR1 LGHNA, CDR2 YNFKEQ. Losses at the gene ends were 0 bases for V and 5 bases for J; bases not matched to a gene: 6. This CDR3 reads CASSQDRQGAGETQYF. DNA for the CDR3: TGTGCCAGCAGCCAAGATAGACAGGGGGCAGGGGAGACCCAGTACTTC.

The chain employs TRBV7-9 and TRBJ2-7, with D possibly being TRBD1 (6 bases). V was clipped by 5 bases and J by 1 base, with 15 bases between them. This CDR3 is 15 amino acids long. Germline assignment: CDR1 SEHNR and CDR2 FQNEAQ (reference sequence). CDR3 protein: CASSTIRGLSYEQYF. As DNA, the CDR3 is TGTGCCAGCAGCACGATCAGGGGCTTGTCCTACGAGCAGTACTTC. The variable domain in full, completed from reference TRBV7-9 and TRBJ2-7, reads DTGVSQNPRHKITKRGQNVTFRCDPISEHNRLYWYRQTLGQGPEFLTYFQNEAQLEKSRLLSDRFSAERPKGSFSTLEIQRTEQGDSAMYLCASSTIRGLSYEQYFGPGTRLTVT.

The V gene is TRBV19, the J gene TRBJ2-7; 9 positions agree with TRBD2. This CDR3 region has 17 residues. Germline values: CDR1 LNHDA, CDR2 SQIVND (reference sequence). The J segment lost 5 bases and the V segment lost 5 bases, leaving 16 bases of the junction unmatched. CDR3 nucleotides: TGTGCCAGTAGTGCGGGAGGGGTAGCGGGAATGAGGAACGAGCAGTACTTC. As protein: CASSAGGVAGMRNEQYF.

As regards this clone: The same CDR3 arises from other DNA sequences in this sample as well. CDR3 in DNA: TGTGCCAGCAGAAACACTGAAGCTTTCTTT. This translates into CASRNTEAFF. The chain employs TRBV6-1 and TRBJ1-1; D remains unclear. The V and J ends lost 6 bases and 2 bases respectively, with 1 base between them. The CDR3 runs 10 residues. CDR1 and CDR2 from the germline V gene are MNHNS and SASEGT.

The CDR3 region has the DNA TGTGCCAGCAGCCGGGCGGGGGCGGACTCTGGGGCCAACGTCCTGACTTTC. This encodes CASSRAGADSGANVLTF. The chain couples TRBV7-3 to TRBJ2-6; D perhaps matches TRBD2 (7 bases). V was pared by 5 bases and J by 0 bases, with 14 bases between. CDR1 and CDR2 from the germline V gene are SGHTA and FQGTGA. The length of the CDR3 is 17 residues.

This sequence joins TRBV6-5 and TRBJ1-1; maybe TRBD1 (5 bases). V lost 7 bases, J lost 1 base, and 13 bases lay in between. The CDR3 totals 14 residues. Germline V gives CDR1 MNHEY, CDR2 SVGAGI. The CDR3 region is CASKASRANTEAFF. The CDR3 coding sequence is TGTGCCAGCAAAGCGAGCAGGGCGAACACTGAAGCTTTCTTT.

CDR3 in amino acids: CATSRDPGGENIQYF. The CDR3 DNA is TGTGCCACCAGCAGAGATCCGGGAGGGGAAAACATTCAGTACTTC. V usage is TRBV15 and J usage is TRBJ2-4, with TRBD2 matching 8 bases. CDR1 is LNHNV and CDR2 is YYDKDF in the germline V gene (reference sequence). This CDR3 has 15 amino acids. Trimming cost V 0 bases and J 5 bases; bases outside gene matches: 3.

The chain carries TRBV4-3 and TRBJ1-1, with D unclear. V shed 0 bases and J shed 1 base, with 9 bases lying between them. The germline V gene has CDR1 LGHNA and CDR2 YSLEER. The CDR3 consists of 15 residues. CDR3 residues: CASSQDRHPNTEAFF. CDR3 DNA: TGCGCCAGCAGCCAAGATCGGCACCCGAACACTGAAGCTTTCTTT.

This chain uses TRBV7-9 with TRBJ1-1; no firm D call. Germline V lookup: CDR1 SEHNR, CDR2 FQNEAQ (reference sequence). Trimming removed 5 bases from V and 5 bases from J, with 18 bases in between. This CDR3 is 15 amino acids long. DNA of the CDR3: TGTGCCAGCAGCCCACTTGGTGGGGTAGGAACTGAAGCTTTCTTT. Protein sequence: CASSPLGGVGTEAFF. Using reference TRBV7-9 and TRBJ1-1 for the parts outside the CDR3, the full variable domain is DTGVSQNPRHKITKRGQNVTFRCDPISEHNRLYWYRQTLGQGPEFLTYFQNEAQLEKSRLLSDRFSAERPKGSFSTLEIQRTEQGDSAMYLCASSPLGGVGTEAFFGQGTRLTVV.

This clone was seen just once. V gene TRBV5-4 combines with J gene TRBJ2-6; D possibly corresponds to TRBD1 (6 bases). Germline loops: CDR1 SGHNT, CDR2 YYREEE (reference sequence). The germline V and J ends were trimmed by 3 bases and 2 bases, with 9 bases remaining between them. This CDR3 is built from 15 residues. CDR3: CASSSQGAGANVLTF. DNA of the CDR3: TGTGCCAGCAGCTCACAGGGTGCTGGGGCCAACGTCCTGACTTTC.

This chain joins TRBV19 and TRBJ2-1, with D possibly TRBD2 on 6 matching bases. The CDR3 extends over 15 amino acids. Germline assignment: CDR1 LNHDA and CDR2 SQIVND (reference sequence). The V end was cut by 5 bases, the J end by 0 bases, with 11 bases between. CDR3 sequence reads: CASSSATSSYNEQFF. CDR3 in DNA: TGTGCCAGTAGTTCGGCGACTAGCTCCTACAATGAGCAGTTCTTC.

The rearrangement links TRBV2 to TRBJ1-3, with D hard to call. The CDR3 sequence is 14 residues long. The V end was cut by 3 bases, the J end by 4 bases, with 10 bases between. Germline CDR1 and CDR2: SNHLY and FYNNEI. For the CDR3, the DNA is TGTGCCAGCAGTGAGTCGGGGTTCGGAAACACCATATATTTT. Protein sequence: CASSESGFGNTIYF.

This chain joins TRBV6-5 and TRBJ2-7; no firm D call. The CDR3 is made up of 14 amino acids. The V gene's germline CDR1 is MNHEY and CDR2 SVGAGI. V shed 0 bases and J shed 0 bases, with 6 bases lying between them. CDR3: CASSYSVSSYEQYF. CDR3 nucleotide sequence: TGTGCCAGCAGTTACTCTGTCAGCTCCTACGAGCAGTACTTC.

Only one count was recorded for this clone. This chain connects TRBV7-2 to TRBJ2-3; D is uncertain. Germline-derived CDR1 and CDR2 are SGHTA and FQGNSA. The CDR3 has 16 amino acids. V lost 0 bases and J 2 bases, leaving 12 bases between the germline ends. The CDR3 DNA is TGTGCCAGCAGCTTAGCCGCGAAGGGCTCCACAGATACGCAGTATTTT. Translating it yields CASSLAAKGSTDTQYF.

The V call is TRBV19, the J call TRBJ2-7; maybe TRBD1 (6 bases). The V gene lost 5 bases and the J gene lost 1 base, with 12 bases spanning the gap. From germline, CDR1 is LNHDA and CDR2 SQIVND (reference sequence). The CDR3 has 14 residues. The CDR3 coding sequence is TGTGCCAGTAGTCTAACAGGGATATCCTACGAGCAGTACTTC. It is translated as CASSLTGISYEQYF.

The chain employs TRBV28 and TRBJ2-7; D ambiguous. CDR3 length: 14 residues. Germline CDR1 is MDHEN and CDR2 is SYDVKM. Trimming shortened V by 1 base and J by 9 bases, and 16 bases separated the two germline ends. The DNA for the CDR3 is TGTGCCAGCAGTTTATTTGCCCCTTTGGGTGGGCAGTACTTC. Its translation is CASSLFAPLGGQYF.

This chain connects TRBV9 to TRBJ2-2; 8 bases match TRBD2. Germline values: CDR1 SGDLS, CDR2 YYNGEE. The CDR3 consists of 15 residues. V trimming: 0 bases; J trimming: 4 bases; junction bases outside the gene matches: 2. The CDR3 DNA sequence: TGTGCCAGCAGCGTAGCGGCGGGAGGCACCGGGGAGCTGTTTTTT. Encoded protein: CASSVAAGGTGELFF.

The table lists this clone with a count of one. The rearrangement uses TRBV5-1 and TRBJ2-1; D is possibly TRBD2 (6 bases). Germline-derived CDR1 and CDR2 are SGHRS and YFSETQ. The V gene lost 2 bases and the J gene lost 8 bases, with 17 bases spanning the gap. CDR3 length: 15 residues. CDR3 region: CASSFQGLMTDEQFF. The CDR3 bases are TGCGCCAGCAGCTTTCAGGGACTGATGACCGATGAGCAGTTCTTC.

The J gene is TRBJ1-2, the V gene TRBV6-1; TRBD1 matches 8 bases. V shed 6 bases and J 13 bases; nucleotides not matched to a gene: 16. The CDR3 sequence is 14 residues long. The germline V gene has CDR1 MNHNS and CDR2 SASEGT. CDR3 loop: CASSAGQVTSRCTF. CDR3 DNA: TGTGCCAGCAGCGCGGGACAGGTCACCTCCCGCTGCACCTTC.

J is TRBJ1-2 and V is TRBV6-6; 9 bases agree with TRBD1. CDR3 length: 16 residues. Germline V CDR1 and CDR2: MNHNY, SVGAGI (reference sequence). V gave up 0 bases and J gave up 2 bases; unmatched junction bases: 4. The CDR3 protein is CASSYSPDRGNYGYTF. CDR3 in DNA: TGTGCCAGCAGTTACTCCCCAGACAGGGGGAACTATGGCTACACCTTC.